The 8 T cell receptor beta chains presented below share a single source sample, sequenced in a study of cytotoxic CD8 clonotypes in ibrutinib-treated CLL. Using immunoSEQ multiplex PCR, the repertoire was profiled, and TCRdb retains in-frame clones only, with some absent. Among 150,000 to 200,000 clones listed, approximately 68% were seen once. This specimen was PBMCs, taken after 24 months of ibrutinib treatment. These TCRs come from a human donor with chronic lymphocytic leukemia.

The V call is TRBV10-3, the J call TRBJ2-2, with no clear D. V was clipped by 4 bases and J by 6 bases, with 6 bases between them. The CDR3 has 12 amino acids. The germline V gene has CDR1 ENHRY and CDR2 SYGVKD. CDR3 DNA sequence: TGTGCCATCAGTGGTCGCCCCGGGGAGCTGTTTTTT. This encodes CAISGRPGELFF.

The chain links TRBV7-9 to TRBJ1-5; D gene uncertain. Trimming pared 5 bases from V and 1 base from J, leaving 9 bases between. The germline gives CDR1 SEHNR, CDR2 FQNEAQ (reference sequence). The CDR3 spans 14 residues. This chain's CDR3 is CASSPGLSNQPQHF. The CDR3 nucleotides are TGTGCCAGCAGCCCCGGATTAAGCAATCAGCCCCAGCATTTT.

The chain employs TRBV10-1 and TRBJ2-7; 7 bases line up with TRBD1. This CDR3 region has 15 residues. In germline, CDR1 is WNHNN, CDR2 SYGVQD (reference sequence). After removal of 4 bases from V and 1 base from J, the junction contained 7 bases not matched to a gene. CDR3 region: CASSGATGPSYEQYF. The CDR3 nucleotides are TGCGCCAGCAGTGGAGCGACAGGGCCTTCCTACGAGCAGTACTTC.

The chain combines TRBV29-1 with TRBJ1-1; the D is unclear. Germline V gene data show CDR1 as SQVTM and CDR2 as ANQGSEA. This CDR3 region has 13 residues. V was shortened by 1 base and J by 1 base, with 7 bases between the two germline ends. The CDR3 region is CSVEVQWNTEAFF. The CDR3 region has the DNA TGCAGCGTTGAAGTTCAATGGAACACTGAAGCTTTCTTT. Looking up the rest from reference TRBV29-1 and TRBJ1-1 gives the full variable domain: SAVISQKPSRDICQRGTSLTIQCQVDSQVTMMFWYRQQPGQSLTLIATANQGSEATYESGFVIDKFPISRPNLTFSTLTVSNMSPEDSSIYLCSVEVQWNTEAFFGQGTRLTVV.

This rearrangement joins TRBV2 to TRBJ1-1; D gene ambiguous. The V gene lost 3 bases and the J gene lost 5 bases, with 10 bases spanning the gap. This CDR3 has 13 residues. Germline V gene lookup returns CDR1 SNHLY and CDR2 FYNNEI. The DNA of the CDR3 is TGTGCCAGCAGTGAGTTAGGGAGGACTGAAGCTTTCTTT. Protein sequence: CASSELGRTEAFF.

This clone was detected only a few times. As DNA, the CDR3 is TGCGCCAGCAGCCGAGGGGGCATTCGAAACACCATATATTTT. The encoded protein is CASSRGGIRNTIYF. The V and J genes are TRBV4-3 and TRBJ1-3; TRBD1 matches at 7 bases. J was trimmed by 5 bases and V by 4 bases; bases with no gene match: 5. Per germline, CDR1 LGHNA and CDR2 YSLEER. The CDR3 sequence is 14 residues long.

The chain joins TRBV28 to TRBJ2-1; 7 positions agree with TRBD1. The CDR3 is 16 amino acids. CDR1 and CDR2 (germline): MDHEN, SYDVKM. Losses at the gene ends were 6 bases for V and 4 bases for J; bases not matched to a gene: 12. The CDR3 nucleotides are TGTGCCAGCAGCCAAAACCACAGGGGCCTTTACAATGAGCAGTTCTTC. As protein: CASSQNHRGLYNEQFF.

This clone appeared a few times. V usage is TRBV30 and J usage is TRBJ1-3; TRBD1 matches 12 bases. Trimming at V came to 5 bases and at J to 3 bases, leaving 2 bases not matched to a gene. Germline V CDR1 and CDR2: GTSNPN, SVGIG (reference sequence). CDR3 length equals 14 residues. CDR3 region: CAWGTGGIGNTIYF. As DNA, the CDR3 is TGTGCCTGGGGGACAGGGGGCATTGGAAACACCATATATTTT.